The next 14 T cell receptor beta chains were all read from a single sample in a study of response to subunit inactivated influenza vaccine. TCRdb used MiXCR to reprocess the RT-PCR reads, holding one entry per CDR3 protein. The table lists hundreds of thousands of distinct CDR3 sequences, under 15% of them singletons. Sequencing was performed on PBMCs from blood, taken roughly 48 days after vaccination. The source is a man aged 50 to 60 who received an inactivated influenza vaccine.

The chain combines TRBV28 with TRBJ2-3, with 8 bases lining up with TRBD1. The CDR3 has 16 residues. Looked up from germline, CDR1 is MDHEN and CDR2 is SYDVKM. The V and J ends lost 6 bases and 2 bases, in that order; junction bases with no gene match: 10. The CDR3 nucleotides read TGTGCCAGCAGCCCTCGTGGACAGGGTAACACAGATACGCAGTATTTT. It encodes CASSPRGQGNTDTQYF.

This clonotype was counted ten times or more. The chain couples TRBV5-1 to TRBJ2-6; no definite D call. This CDR3 has 16 amino acids. Trimming stripped 4 bases from V and 4 bases from J, with 15 bases between. Germline V lookup: CDR1 SGHRS, CDR2 YFSETQ. The CDR3 DNA follows: TGCGCCAGCAGCGCGCCCCGCATGATCGGGGCCAACGTCCTGACTTTC. Its translation is CASSAPRMIGANVLTF.

This clonotype was observed a handful of times. The chain recombines TRBV7-2 with TRBJ2-7; TRBD1 aligns across 7 bases. The CDR3 is made up of 16 amino acids. V lost 4 bases, J lost 4 bases, and 13 bases stayed unmatched. The germline gives CDR1 SGHTA, CDR2 FQGNSA. The chain's CDR3 is CASSWRSKTGIYEQYF. Written as DNA, the CDR3 is TGTGCCAGCAGCTGGAGGTCGAAGACAGGGATTTACGAGCAGTACTTC.

The table lists this clonotype with a count of one. This chain connects TRBV11-2 to TRBJ2-1; D gene ambiguous. CDR1 is SGHAT, CDR2 FQNNGV, per germline. The V end lost 4 bases, the J end lost 5 bases, and 6 bases lay between the germline ends. This CDR3 comprises 12 residues. The CDR3 nucleotides read TGTGCCAGCAGCTCGGTCCACAATGAGCAGTTCTTC. This gives the protein CASSSVHNEQFF.

The chain employs TRBV6-5 and TRBJ2-5; no clear D gene. The CDR3 has 15 amino acids. Germline assignment: CDR1 MNHEY and CDR2 SVGAGI. The V end was cut by 0 bases, the J end by 2 bases, with 10 bases between. CDR3 in DNA: TGTGCCAGCAGTTACTCTCTCTGGCCGCAAGAGACCCAGTACTTC. It codes for CASSYSLWPQETQYF.

This clonotype came up many times. The DNA of the CDR3 is TGTGCCAGCAGCGAACTAGCGGGGGTCTCCAATGAGCAGTTCTTC. It yields the protein CASSELAGVSNEQFF. The V call is TRBV5-6, the J call TRBJ2-1; 11 bases match TRBD2. After removal of 4 bases from V and 6 bases from J, the junction contained 6 bases not matched to a gene. This CDR3 has 15 amino acids. Germline assignment: CDR1 SGHDT and CDR2 YYEEEE.

The chain is built from TRBV28 and TRBJ1-1, with a weak D call TRBD1 (6 bases). The length of the CDR3 is 14 residues. The V and J ends lost 4 bases and 5 bases respectively, with 14 bases between them. CDR1 is MDHEN, CDR2 SYDVKM, per germline. The CDR3 DNA reads TGTGCCAGCAGTTCACTGACAGGTGGAACTGAAGCTTTCTTT. Translating gives CASSSLTGGTEAFF.

V is TRBV12-3 or TRBV12-4 and J is TRBJ2-7; 14 bases are a match to TRBD2. Germline trimming cut 5 bases from V and 0 bases from J; bases unmatched to any gene: 3. The CDR3 totals 16 residues. CDR3: CASSGTSGGHSYEQYF. CDR3 nucleotide sequence: TGTGCCAGCAGTGGGACTAGCGGGGGCCACTCCTACGAGCAGTACTTC.

This clonotype appeared many times. The chain employs TRBV27 and TRBJ2-1; 11 bases align to TRBD2. In germline, CDR1 is MNHEY, CDR2 SMNVEV (reference sequence). The CDR3 has 15 residues. V dropped 7 bases and J dropped 3; count of bases not matched to a gene: 5. In DNA, the CDR3 is TGTGCCAGCACAACCGGGACTAGCGGCTACAATGAGCAGTTCTTC. The encoded protein is CASTTGTSGYNEQFF.

In its sample, this clonotype was seen many times. The chain couples TRBV7-2 to TRBJ1-5; D call uncertain. Germline V gene lookup returns CDR1 SGHTA and CDR2 FQGNSA. The V gene lost 5 bases and the J gene lost 3 bases, with 8 bases spanning the gap. There are 13 residues in the CDR3. CDR3 sequence: CASSPSTNQPQHF. In DNA form, the CDR3 reads TGTGCCAGCAGCCCCAGTACCAATCAGCCCCAGCATTTT. The full variable domain, completed using reference TRBV7-2 and TRBJ1-5, is GAGVSQSPSNKVTEKGKDVELRCDPISGHTALYWYRQSLGQGLEFLIYFQGNSAPDKSGLPSDRFSAERTGGSVSTLTIQRTQQEDSAVYLCASSPSTNQPQHFGDGTRLSIL.

This clonotype was observed a few times. The chain recombines TRBV20-1 with TRBJ2-5; 12 bases fit TRBD2. The germline V gene has CDR1 DFQATT and CDR2 SNEGSKA (reference sequence). CDR3 length equals 15 residues. V was clipped by 0 bases and J by 7 bases; unmatched bases: 6. CDR3 nucleotide sequence: TGCAGTGCTAGAGATACGCTAGCGGGAGGGGGGACCCAGTACTTC. Translated: CSARDTLAGGGTQYF.

In its sample, this clonotype was seen a few times. V gene TRBV18 combines with J gene TRBJ1-6; possible D gene TRBD1, 6 bases. V shed 2 bases and J shed 9 bases, with 14 bases lying between them. This CDR3 has 15 amino acids. Germline values: CDR1 KGHSH, CDR2 LQKENI. This CDR3 is CASSPAGAQGSPLHF. The CDR3 nucleotides are TGTGCCAGCTCACCAGCAGGGGCTCAGGGTTCACCCCTCCACTTT. The full variable domain, its missing parts supplied by reference TRBV18 and TRBJ1-6, is NAGVMQNPRHLVRRRGQEARLRCSPMKGHSHVYWYRQLPEEGLKFMVYLQKENIIDESGMPKERFSAEFPKEGPSILRIQQVVRGDSAAYFCASSPAGAQGSPLHFGNGTRLTVT.

This clonotype was picked up one time. A much larger clone differs by one base, so this may be a read error. The rearrangement links TRBV5-6 to TRBJ2-2, with D possibly TRBD2 on 5 matching bases. Trimming left V 3 bases short and J 7 bases short, with 13 bases between. Germline values: CDR1 SGHDT, CDR2 YYEEEE. The length of the CDR3 is 14 residues. CDR3: CASSWGASNGELFF. CDR3 bases: TGTGCCAGCAGCTGGGGAGCAAGCAACGGGGAGCTGTTTTTT.

This clonotype has a count of ten or more. This chain links TRBV3-1 with TRBJ1-1; D may be TRBD1 (6 bases). V was clipped by 4 bases and J by 8 bases, with 17 bases between them. CDR1 and CDR2 from the germline V gene are LGHDT and YNNKEL (reference sequence). The CDR3 contains 14 residues. The CDR3 DNA follows: TGTGCCAGCAGCCCAACAGGGTCGTCCCTGGAAGCTTTCTTT. Its protein is CASSPTGSSLEAFF.